A selection of T cell receptor beta chains follows, all from one sample in a study of sequential checkpoint blockade in melanoma. Assay: immunoSEQ multiplex PCR; the TCRdb copy retains only in-frame clones and omits some. The sample lists about 14,000 clones, approximately 52% occurring once. This material consisted of CD8+ T cells sorted from blood (inferred from file names), taken from a patient given nivolumab and ipilimumab in sequence. All receptors come from a human donor with melanoma. Each CDR3 is given with its conserved first and last residue. Fields, in order: clone size, J gene, V gene, D gene, CDR3 protein, CDR3 DNA. A D gene is named only where the DNA matches it firmly. Part of the rows lack a size; the others show once, few, many or a class for expanded clones.

clone size: .
J gene: TRBJ1-6
V gene: TRBV7-9
D gene: TRBD1
CDR3 protein: CASRFWDSGFGSPLHF
CDR3 DNA: TGTGCCAGCAGATTTTGGGACAGCGGTTTCGGGTCACCCCTCCACTTT

clone size: .
J gene: TRBJ1-1
V gene: TRBV7-9
D gene: TRBD1
CDR3 protein: CASSPDRGLTEAFF
CDR3 DNA: TGTGCCAGCAGCCCCGACAGGGGGCTGACTGAAGCTTTCTTT

clone size: .
J gene: TRBJ1-4
V gene: TRBV28
D gene: TRBD1
CDR3 protein: CASSFVPGQGAWEKLFF
CDR3 DNA: TGTGCCAGCAGTTTTGTCCCGGGACAGGGGGCTTGGGAAAAACTGTTTTTT

clone size: .
J gene: TRBJ1-2
V gene: TRBV2
D gene: TRBD1
CDR3 protein: CASSPGQGAYGYTF
CDR3 DNA: TGTGCCAGCAGCCCGGGACAGGGGGCGTATGGCTACACCTTC

clone size: few
J gene: TRBJ2-7
V gene: TRBV19
D gene: TRBD2
CDR3 protein: CASSASGRRYEQYF
CDR3 DNA: TGTGCCAGTAGCGCTAGCGGGAGAAGATACGAGCAGTACTTC

clone size: .
J gene: TRBJ2-2
V gene: TRBV7-8
D gene: TRBD2
CDR3 protein: CASSLAAGATGELFF
CDR3 DNA: TGTGCCAGCAGCTTAGCGGCGGGAGCGACCGGGGAGCTGTTTTTT

clone size: .
J gene: TRBJ2-6
V gene: TRBV28
D gene: .
CDR3 protein: CASSTYDSTGANVLTF
CDR3 DNA: TGTGCCAGCAGTACCTACGACAGCACTGGGGCCAACGTCCTGACTTTC

clone size: .
J gene: TRBJ2-7
V gene: TRBV7-6
D gene: TRBD2
CDR3 protein: CASSLRLAGDEQYF
CDR3 DNA: TGTGCCAGCAGCTTAAGGCTAGCGGGGGACGAGCAGTACTTC

clone size: .
J gene: TRBJ1-3
V gene: TRBV11-2
D gene: TRBD1
CDR3 protein: CASSLTGANSGNTIYF
CDR3 DNA: TGTGCCAGCAGCTTAACAGGGGCGAACTCTGGAAACACCATATATTTT

clone size: .
J gene: TRBJ1-6
V gene: TRBV19
D gene: .
CDR3 protein: CASSMSGMGSPLHF
CDR3 DNA: TGTGCCAGTAGTATGTCGGGGATGGGTTCACCCCTCCACTTT